This paragraph reports one T cell receptor beta chain. The germline V gene has CDR1 MNHEY and CDR2 SVGAGI. Trimming took 2 bases from V and 4 from J; bases not matched to a gene: 6. CDR3 length equals 16 residues. Caucasian individuals from Russia who were healthy and aged roughly 6 to 95 acted as donors. The data were taken from a study of blood T cells in healthy people across ages. A sample-barcoded 5' primer and a J-beta primer mix were used in a second PCR of roughly 7 to 11 cycles. A single record per CDR3 protein comes from TCRdb applying MiXCR to the 5' RACE reads. The sample lists around 1,000,000 distinct CDR3 sequences; approximately 38% were seen once.

Sequencing was done on a sample of blood. The TCR was taken from a man younger than 35 in good health. The V gene is TRBV6-5, the J gene TRBJ2-3; 10 bases match TRBD2. The CDR3 protein is CASSYLASGGADTQYF. DNA of the CDR3: TGTGCCAGCAGTTACCTCGCTAGCGGGGGAGCAGATACGCAGTATTTT.